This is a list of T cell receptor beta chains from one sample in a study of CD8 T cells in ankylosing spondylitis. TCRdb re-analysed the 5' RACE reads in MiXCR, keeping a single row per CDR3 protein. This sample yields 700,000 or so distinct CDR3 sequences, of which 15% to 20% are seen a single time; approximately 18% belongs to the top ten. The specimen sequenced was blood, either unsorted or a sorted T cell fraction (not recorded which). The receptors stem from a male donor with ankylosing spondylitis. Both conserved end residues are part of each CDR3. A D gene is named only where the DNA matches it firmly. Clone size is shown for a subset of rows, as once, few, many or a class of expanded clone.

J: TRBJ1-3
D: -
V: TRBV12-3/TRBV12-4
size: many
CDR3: CASSPGGDTIYF
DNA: TGTGCCAGCAGCCCCGGGGGGGACACCATATATTTT

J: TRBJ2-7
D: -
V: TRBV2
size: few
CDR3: CASSALLNNGQYF
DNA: TGTGCCAGCAGTGCCCTCCTAAATAATGGGCAGTACTTC

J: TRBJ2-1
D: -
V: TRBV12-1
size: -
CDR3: CASSFALAGQGKKESYNEQFF
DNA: TGTGCCAGCAGCTTTGCTCTTGCGGGACAAGGTAAAAAAGAATCCTACAATGAGCAGTTCTTC

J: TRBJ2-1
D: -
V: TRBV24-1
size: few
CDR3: CATSDLDQNNEQFF
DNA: TGTGCCACCAGTGATCTGGACCAAAACAATGAGCAGTTCTTC

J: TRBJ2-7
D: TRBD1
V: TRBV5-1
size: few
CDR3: CASSPVRTGDLVEQYF
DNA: TGCGCCAGCAGCCCGGTCAGGACAGGGGATCTAGTCGAGCAGTACTTC

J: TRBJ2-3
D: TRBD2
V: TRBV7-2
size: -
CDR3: CASSLGAPGLDADTQYF
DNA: TGTGCCAGCAGCTTAGGGGCGCCAGGACTAGATGCGGATACGCAGTATTTT

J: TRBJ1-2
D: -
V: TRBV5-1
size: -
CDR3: CASSLSQTLGYGYTF
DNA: TGCGCCAGCAGCTTGTCGCAGACCCTTGGGTATGGCTACACCTTC

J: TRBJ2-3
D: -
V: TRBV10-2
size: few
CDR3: CASSGGTNTDTQYF
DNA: TGCGCCAGCAGTGGGGGGACAAACACAGATACGCAGTATTTT

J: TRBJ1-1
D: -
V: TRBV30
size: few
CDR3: CAWLGSGGTEAFF
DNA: TGTGCCTGGTTGGGGAGTGGGGGCACTGAAGCTTTCTTT

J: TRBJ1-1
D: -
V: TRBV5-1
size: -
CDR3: CASSLDPMNTEAFF
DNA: TGCGCCAGCAGCTTGGATCCGATGAACACTGAAGCTTTCTTT

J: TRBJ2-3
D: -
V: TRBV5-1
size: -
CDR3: CASSVVGGLRTDTQYF
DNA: TGCGCCAGCAGCGTTGTCGGGGGCCTCCGTACAGATACGCAGTATTTT

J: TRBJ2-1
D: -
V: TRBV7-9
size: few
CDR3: CASRLIEAVSYNEQFF
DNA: TGTGCCAGCAGGCTAATTGAAGCGGTCTCCTACAATGAGCAGTTCTTC

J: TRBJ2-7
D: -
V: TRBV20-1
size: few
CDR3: CSARDQGGGAKQYF
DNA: TGCAGTGCTAGAGATCAGGGAGGGGGAGCCAAGCAGTACTTC

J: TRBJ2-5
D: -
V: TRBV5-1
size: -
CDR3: CASSLYRVRALQETQYF
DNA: TGCGCCAGCAGCTTGTATCGGGTTAGGGCCCTCCAAGAGACCCAGTACTTC

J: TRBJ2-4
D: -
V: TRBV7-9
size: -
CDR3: CASSSTDGSTKNIQYF
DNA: TGTGCCAGCAGCTCGACGGACGGTTCGACCAAAAACATTCAGTACTTC

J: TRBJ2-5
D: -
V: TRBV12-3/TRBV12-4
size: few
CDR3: CASSRPGVETQYF
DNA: TGTGCCAGCAGCCGACCGGGGGTAGAGACCCAGTACTTC

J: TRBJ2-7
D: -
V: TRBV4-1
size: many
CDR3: CASSQELSADYSYEQYF
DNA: TGCGCCAGCAGCCAAGAGCTTTCAGCGGACTACTCCTACGAGCAGTACTTC

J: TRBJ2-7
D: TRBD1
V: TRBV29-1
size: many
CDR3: CSVRTGPYEQYF
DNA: TGCAGCGTCAGGACAGGCCCCTACGAGCAGTACTTC

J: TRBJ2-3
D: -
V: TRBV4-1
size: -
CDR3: CASSHAQGATDTQYF
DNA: TGCGCCAGCAGCCATGCACAGGGCGCCACAGATACGCAGTATTTT

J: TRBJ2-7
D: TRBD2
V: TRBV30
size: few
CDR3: CAWGGVSEQYF
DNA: TGTGCCTGGGGGGGGGTTTCCGAGCAGTACTTC

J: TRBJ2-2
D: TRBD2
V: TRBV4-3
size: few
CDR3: CASSQDGLAGLAGELFF
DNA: TGCGCCAGCAGCCAAGATGGACTAGCGGGATTGGCCGGGGAGCTGTTTTTT

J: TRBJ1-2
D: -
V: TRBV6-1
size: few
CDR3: CASTGARANYGYTF
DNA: TGTGCCAGCACCGGAGCCCGAGCTAACTATGGCTACACCTTC

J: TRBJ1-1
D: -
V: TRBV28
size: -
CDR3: CASSLWQSMNTEAFF
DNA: TGTGCCAGCAGTTTATGGCAGTCGATGAACACTGAAGCTTTCTTT

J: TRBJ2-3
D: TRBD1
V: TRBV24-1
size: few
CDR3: CATSDLGPGQGGTDTQYF
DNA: TGTGCCACCAGTGATTTGGGTCCGGGACAGGGGGGAACAGATACGCAGTATTTT

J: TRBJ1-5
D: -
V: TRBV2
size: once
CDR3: CASSAEGPNQPQHF
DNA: TGTGCCAGCAGTGCCGAGGGGCCCAATCAGCCCCAGCATTTT

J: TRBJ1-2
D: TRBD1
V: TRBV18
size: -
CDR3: CASSPSPGQGNYGYTF
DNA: TGTGCCAGCTCACCGTCTCCGGGACAGGGAAACTATGGCTACACCTTC

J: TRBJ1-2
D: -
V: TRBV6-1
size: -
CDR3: CASFWAATNYGYTF
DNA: TGTGCCAGTTTCTGGGCAGCTACTAACTATGGCTACACCTTC

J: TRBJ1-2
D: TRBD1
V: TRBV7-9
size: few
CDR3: CASSHRDRGNYGYTF
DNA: TGTGCCAGCAGCCACCGGGACAGGGGAAACTATGGCTACACCTTC

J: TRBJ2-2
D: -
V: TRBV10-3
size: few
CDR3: CAISETTALNTGELFF
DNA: TGTGCCATCAGTGAGACGACAGCGCTCAACACCGGGGAGCTGTTTTTT

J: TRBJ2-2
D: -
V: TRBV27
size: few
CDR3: CASSYYGGTETGELFF
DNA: TGTGCCAGCAGTTATTACGGAGGGACTGAGACCGGGGAGCTGTTTTTT

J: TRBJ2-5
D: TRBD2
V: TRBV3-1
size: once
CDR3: CASSQDGASGGRRAQYF
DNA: TGTGCCAGCAGCCAAGATGGGGCTAGCGGGGGCCGAAGGGCCCAGTACTTC

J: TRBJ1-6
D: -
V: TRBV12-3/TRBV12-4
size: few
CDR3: CASTFLGAHSPLHF
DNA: TGTGCCAGCACATTCTTGGGGGCGCATTCACCCCTCCACTTT

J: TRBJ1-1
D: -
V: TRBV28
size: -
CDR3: CASSKAAAFAFF
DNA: TGTGCCAGCAGCAAAGCGGCGGCCTTTGCTTTCTTT

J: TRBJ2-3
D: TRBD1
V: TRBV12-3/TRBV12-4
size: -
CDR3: CASSALGRGFTDTQYF
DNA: TGTGCCAGCAGTGCCCTCGGCAGGGGGTTTACAGATACGCAGTATTTT

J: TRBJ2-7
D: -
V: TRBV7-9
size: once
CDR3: CASSEGRIYEQYF
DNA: TGTGCCAGCAGCGAGGGGAGGATCTACGAGCAGTACTTC